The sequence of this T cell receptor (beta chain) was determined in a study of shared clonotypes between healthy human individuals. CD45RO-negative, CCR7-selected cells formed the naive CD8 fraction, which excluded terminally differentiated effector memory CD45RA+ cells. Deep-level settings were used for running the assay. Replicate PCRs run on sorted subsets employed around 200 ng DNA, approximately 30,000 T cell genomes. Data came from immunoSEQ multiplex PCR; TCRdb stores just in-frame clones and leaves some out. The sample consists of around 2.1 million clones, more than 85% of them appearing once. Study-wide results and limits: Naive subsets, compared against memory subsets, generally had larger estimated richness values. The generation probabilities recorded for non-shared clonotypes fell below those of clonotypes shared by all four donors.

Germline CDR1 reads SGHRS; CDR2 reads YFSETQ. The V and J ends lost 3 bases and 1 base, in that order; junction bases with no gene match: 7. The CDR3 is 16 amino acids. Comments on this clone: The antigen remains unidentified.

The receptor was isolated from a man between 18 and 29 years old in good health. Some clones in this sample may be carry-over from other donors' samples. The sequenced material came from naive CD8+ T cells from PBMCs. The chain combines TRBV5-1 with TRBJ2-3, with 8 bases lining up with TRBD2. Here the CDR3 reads CASSWSSGIGTDTQYF. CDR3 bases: TGCGCCAGCAGCTGGAGTAGCGGGATCGGCACAGATACGCAGTATTTT.